This entry lists 24 T cell receptor beta chains sequenced from one sample in a study of CD8 T cells in Susac syndrome. Roughly 0.45 to 1 ug RNA was reverse transcribed with random hexamers. TCRdb re-analysed the immunoSEQ multiplex PCR reads in MiXCR, keeping a single row per CDR3 protein. The table lists 200,000 to 250,000 distinct CDR3 sequences, around 95% of them singletons. Sequenced material: CD4+ T cells from PBMCs. All receptors derive from a human donor with multiple sclerosis.

The J gene is TRBJ2-5, the V gene TRBV20-1; D gene unclear. The germline gives CDR1 DFQATT, CDR2 SNEGSKA (reference sequence). The CDR3 runs 11 residues. Trimming pared 3 bases from V and 5 bases from J, leaving 7 bases between. The chain's CDR3 is CSASLPETQYF. The CDR3 DNA sequence: TGCAGTGCTAGCCTCCCCGAGACCCAGTACTTC.

The chain is built from TRBV7-9 and TRBJ1-1; 7 bases map to TRBD1. Germline V gene data show CDR1 as SEHNR and CDR2 as FQNEAQ (reference sequence). The CDR3 length is 13 residues. J gave up 5 bases and V 6 bases, and 6 bases lay outside the gene matches. CDR3 protein: CASRERQGTEAFF. The CDR3, as DNA: TGTGCCAGCAGGGAAAGACAGGGAACTGAAGCTTTCTTT. Combining the CDR3 with reference TRBV7-9 and TRBJ1-1 gives the whole variable domain DTGVSQNPRHKITKRGQNVTFRCDPISEHNRLYWYRQTLGQGPEFLTYFQNEAQLEKSRLLSDRFSAERPKGSFSTLEIQRTEQGDSAMYLCASRERQGTEAFFGQGTRLTVV.

This CDR3 is CASSYRLAGGSEQFF. The DNA of the CDR3 is TGTGCCAGCAGCTACAGACTAGCGGGAGGTAGTGAGCAGTTCTTC. The V call is TRBV5-6, the J call TRBJ2-1; 13 bases match TRBD2. The V gene end was trimmed by 3 bases and the J gene end by 9 bases; junction bases not matched to a gene: 6. Germline loops: CDR1 SGHDT, CDR2 YYEEEE. The CDR3 totals 15 residues.

This clonotype has a single count. The chain uses TRBV12-3 or TRBV12-4 and TRBJ2-2, with D possibly matching TRBD1 (5 bases). The CDR3 is made up of 13 amino acids. Trimming pared 5 bases from V and 8 bases from J, leaving 12 bases between. CDR3 sequence (DNA): TGTGCCAGCAGTCAACTCCAGGGTGGGGAGCTGTTTTTT. Translation gives CASSQLQGGELFF.

The rearrangement uses TRBV29-1 and TRBJ1-2; D might be TRBD1 (5 bases). This CDR3 has 12 residues. V lost 8 bases and J 5 bases, leaving 15 bases between the germline ends. CDR1 is SQVTM and CDR2 is ANQGSEA in the germline V gene. Written as DNA, the CDR3 is TGCAGCTCACTCGGGACGGCATATGGCTACACCTTC. This sequence encodes CSSLGTAYGYTF.

The CDR3 nucleotides read TGTGCCTGGAGTCGAATGGGACAACCTCAAGAGACCCAGTACTTC. Translating gives CAWSRMGQPQETQYF. The gene calls are TRBV30 and TRBJ2-5; possible D gene TRBD1, 6 bases. Trimming stripped 2 bases from V and 2 bases from J, with 15 bases between. Germline-derived CDR1 and CDR2 are GTSNPN and SVGIG (reference sequence). This CDR3 comprises 15 residues.

The table lists this clonotype with a count of one. The rearrangement joins TRBV20-1 to TRBJ2-1; TRBD2 matches 12 bases. CDR1 and CDR2 from the germline V gene are DFQATT and SNEGSKA (reference sequence). The ends lost 4 bases at V and 1 base at J; junction bases unmatched: 2. The CDR3 covers 15 residues. The CDR3 is CSATSGRGSYNEQFF. The CDR3 DNA reads as TGCAGTGCTACTAGCGGGAGGGGGTCCTACAATGAGCAGTTCTTC.

V gene TRBV4-1 combines with J gene TRBJ1-2; TRBD1 aligns across 7 bases. Germline V gene data show CDR1 as MGHRA and CDR2 as YSYEKL. Trimming cost V 0 bases and J 6 bases; bases outside gene matches: 4. CDR3 length: 14 amino acids. The CDR3 spells CASSQEPGGDGYTF. The CDR3 DNA reads TGCGCCAGCAGCCAAGAACCAGGGGGTGATGGCTACACCTTC.

J is TRBJ1-4 and V is TRBV7-2, with D uncertain. The CDR3 totals 15 residues. Germline V gives CDR1 SGHTA, CDR2 FQGNSA. V lost 3 bases to trimming and J lost 4 bases, with 12 bases between them. Here the CDR3 DNA reads TGTGCCAGCAGCTTCTCGGGCTCAGTTAATGAAAAACTGTTTTTT. Its protein is CASSFSGSVNEKLFF.

The chain links TRBV7-2 to TRBJ2-2, with D possibly matching TRBD2 (5 bases). V shed 1 base and J shed 7 bases, with 7 bases lying between them. CDR3 size: 13 residues. In germline, CDR1 is SGHTA, CDR2 FQGNSA. The CDR3 protein is CASSLDEGGELFF. Written as DNA, the CDR3 is TGTGCCAGCAGCTTAGACGAGGGCGGGGAGCTGTTTTTT.

The rearrangement uses TRBV4-1 and TRBJ1-4; D is perhaps TRBD1 (5 bases). Germline V gives CDR1 MGHRA, CDR2 YSYEKL. The V end lost 4 bases, the J end lost 7 bases, and 13 bases lay between the germline ends. This CDR3 is built from 14 residues. This CDR3 reads CASSLTGLFEKLFF. The DNA of the CDR3 is TGCGCCAGCAGCCTGACGGGACTGTTTGAAAAACTGTTTTTT.

The chain recombines TRBV27 with TRBJ1-2, with 7 nucleotides matching TRBD1. The germline V gene has CDR1 MNHEY and CDR2 SMNVEV (reference sequence). The CDR3 is 15 amino acids. The J segment lost 8 bases and the V segment lost 6 bases, leaving 15 bases of the junction unmatched. As DNA, the CDR3 is TGTGCCAGCAGCCCCAGGGGGGAATCCCGAGGGGGCTACACCTTC. This translates into CASSPRGESRGGYTF.

The count of this clonotype is one. The chain uses TRBV29-1 and TRBJ1-1; no reliable D call. The CDR3 covers 13 residues. Trimming removed 0 bases at V and 10 bases at J, with 15 bases between. Looked up from germline, CDR1 is SQVTM and CDR2 is ANQGSEA. CDR3 loop: CSVEDISLWGAFF. As DNA, the CDR3 is TGCAGCGTTGAAGATATAAGTCTATGGGGAGCTTTCTTT.

The chain combines TRBV7-3 with TRBJ1-1, with D perhaps matching TRBD1 (6 bases). The germline V and J ends were trimmed by 5 bases and 2 bases, with 15 bases remaining between them. Germline CDR1 reads SGHTA; CDR2 reads FQGTGA. The CDR3 is 15 amino acids. CDR3 nucleotide sequence: TGTGCCAGCAGCCCCAACCGGGACACTAACACTGAAGCTTTCTTT. Its translation: CASSPNRDTNTEAFF.

The gene calls are TRBV14 and TRBJ2-3; D gene ambiguous. Germline V gene sequence: CDR1 SGHDN, CDR2 FVKESK. CDR3 length: 12 amino acids. Trimming removed 0 bases at V and 6 bases at J, with 4 bases between. The CDR3 DNA follows: TGTGCCAGCAGCCAAGATGTGGATACGCAGTATTTT. Protein product: CASSQDVDTQYF.

The rearrangement joins TRBV30 to TRBJ2-3; 8 bases are a match to TRBD2. Germline assignment: CDR1 GTSNPN and CDR2 SVGIG (reference sequence). The ends lost 2 bases at V and 0 bases at J; junction bases unmatched: 4. There are 15 residues in the CDR3. Here the CDR3 reads CAWSWASGSTDTQYF. CDR3 nucleotides: TGTGCCTGGAGTTGGGCTAGCGGGAGCACAGATACGCAGTATTTT. Variable domain in full (rest from reference TRBV30 and TRBJ2-3): SQTIHQWPATLVQPVGSPLSLECTVEGTSNPNLYWYRQAAGRGLQLLFYSVGIGQISSEVPQNLSASRPQDRQFILSSKKLLLSDSGFYLCAWSWASGSTDTQYFGPGTRLTVL.

CDR3 loop: CASSPSGVVGQTQYF. The CDR3 DNA reads as TGTGCCAGCAGTCCTAGCGGGGTGGTTGGACAGACCCAGTACTTC. J is TRBJ2-5 and V is TRBV6-5; 9 nucleotides line up with TRBD2. CDR1 is MNHEY, CDR2 SVGAGI, per germline. J lost 6 bases, V lost 5 bases, and 10 bases had no gene match. The CDR3 loop spans 15 amino acids.

CDR3 sequence reads: CASSHPKKGSWDPAEQYF. The CDR3 nucleotides are TGTGCCAGCAGCCACCCCAAGAAGGGATCGTGGGACCCTGCCGAGCAGTACTTC. This chain joins TRBV14 and TRBJ2-7, with D possibly being TRBD1 or TRBD2 (5 bases each). In germline, CDR1 is SGHDN, CDR2 FVKESK. Between the trimmed V and J ends, which lost 3 bases and 6 bases, there was a span of 27 bases. The CDR3 has 18 residues.

The chain couples TRBV5-6 to TRBJ2-3, with D hard to call. CDR3 length: 14 residues. Between the trimmed V and J ends, which lost 1 base and 4 bases, there was a span of 10 bases. CDR1 and CDR2 (germline): SGHDT, YYEEEE. CDR3 sequence reads: CASSLSARPDTQYF. CDR3 DNA: TGTGCCAGCAGCTTGTCCGCGCGGCCAGATACGCAGTATTTT.

J is TRBJ2-7 and V is TRBV30; TRBD1 matches 8 bases. The germline V gene encodes CDR1 GTSNPN and CDR2 SVGIG (reference sequence). This CDR3 is 14 amino acids long. With 3 bases clipped from V and 5 bases from J, the junction kept 9 bases outside the gene matches. CDR3 in amino acids: CAWSARTGIHEQYF. DNA for the CDR3: TGTGCCTGGAGCGCGAGGACAGGGATACACGAGCAGTACTTC.

The V and J genes are TRBV18 and TRBJ1-2; D is uncertain. Germline assignment: CDR1 KGHSH and CDR2 LQKENI. V gave up 4 bases and J gave up 1 base, with 10 bases separating them. CDR3 length: 14 residues. In nucleotides, the CDR3 is TGTGCCAGCTCACAAGGCCGGAATAACTATGGCTACACCTTC. This translates into CASSQGRNNYGYTF. The full variable domain, its missing parts supplied by reference TRBV18 and TRBJ1-2, is NAGVMQNPRHLVRRRGQEARLRCSPMKGHSHVYWYRQLPEEGLKFMVYLQKENIIDESGMPKERFSAEFPKEGPSILRIQQVVRGDSAAYFCASSQGRNNYGYTFGSGTRLTVV.

The chain recombines TRBV5-5 with TRBJ2-7, with 7 bases aligning to TRBD1. Germline CDR1 and CDR2: SGHKS and YYEKEE (reference sequence). The length of the CDR3 is 14 residues. V shed 2 bases and J 3 bases; nucleotides not matched to a gene: 5. This chain's CDR3 is CASSFRDRNYEQYF. In nucleotides, the CDR3 is TGTGCCAGCAGCTTCCGGGACAGAAACTACGAGCAGTACTTC.

The J gene is TRBJ2-3, the V gene TRBV20-1, with D perhaps TRBD1 or TRBD2 (6 bases each). Germline V gene sequence: CDR1 DFQATT, CDR2 SNEGSKA (reference sequence). The CDR3 runs to 15 residues. V was shortened by 5 bases and J by 2 bases, with 17 bases between the two germline ends. In nucleotides, the CDR3 is TGCAGTGCTGGCACCCGGGGGCGCATCACAGATACGCAGTATTTT. Translation: CSAGTRGRITDTQYF.

The rearrangement joins TRBV7-8 to TRBJ2-3; D is ambiguous. This CDR3 contains 13 residues. V lost 5 bases to trimming and J lost 8 bases, with 14 bases between them. Germline V lookup: CDR1 SGHVS, CDR2 FQNEAQ. The CDR3 DNA reads TGTGCCAGCAGCCCGAAGCCCCTGCGTACGCAGTATTTT. Encoded protein: CASSPKPLRTQYF. Based on the CDR3 plus reference TRBV7-8 and TRBJ2-3, the full variable domain is GAGVSQSPRYKVAKRGQDVALRCDPISGHVSLFWYQQALGQGPEFLTYFQNEAQLDKSGLPSDRFFAERPEGSVSTLKIQRTQQEDSAVYLCASSPKPLRTQYFGPGTRLTVL.